These T cell receptor beta chains were read from a single sample in a study of shared clonotypes between healthy human individuals. TCRdb's copy holds only in-frame clones and misses some; the assay was immunoSEQ multiplex PCR. The data contain roughly 1.4 million clones, approximately 98.5% of them seen just once; the ten biggest clones take up roughly 0.36%. The sample comprised naive CD4+ T cells sorted from blood. These receptors were obtained from a man younger than 40 in good health. Both conserved end residues are part of each CDR3. Fields, in order: CDR3 protein, CDR3 DNA, V gene, clone size, J gene, D gene, CDR3 length. D genes are given only for firm matches. The listing skips clone size in some rows; elsewhere it reads once, few, many or a size class.

CDR3aa: CASSPDSGRAYEQYF; CDR3nt: TGTGCCAGCAGCCCAGATAGCGGGAGGGCCTACGAGCAGTACTTC; v_gene: TRBV5-5; abundance: -; j_gene: TRBJ2-7; d_gene: TRBD2; len: 15
CDR3aa: CASSLPVNTGELFF; CDR3nt: TGCGCCAGCAGCTTGCCCGTGAACACCGGGGAGCTGTTTTTT; v_gene: TRBV5-1; abundance: -; j_gene: TRBJ2-2; d_gene: -; len: 14
CDR3aa: CASSRAANYGYTF; CDR3nt: TGTGCCAGTAGCAGGGCAGCTAACTATGGCTACACCTTC; v_gene: TRBV19; abundance: -; j_gene: TRBJ1-2; d_gene: -; len: 13
CDR3aa: CASSLVGQYTGELFF; CDR3nt: TGTGCCAGCAGCTTGGTAGGGCAGTACACCGGGGAGCTGTTTTTT; v_gene: TRBV5-6; abundance: -; j_gene: TRBJ2-2; d_gene: -; len: 15
CDR3aa: CASSSGQLNEKLFF; CDR3nt: TGTGCCAGCAGCTCGGGACAGCTTAATGAAAAACTGTTTTTT; v_gene: TRBV7-9; abundance: -; j_gene: TRBJ1-4; d_gene: TRBD1; len: 14
CDR3aa: CASSQAQGKADTQYF; CDR3nt: TGTGCCAGCAGCCAGGCCCAGGGGAAGGCAGATACGCAGTATTTT; v_gene: TRBV4-2; abundance: few; j_gene: TRBJ2-3; d_gene: -; len: 15
CDR3aa: CASSLSGRQETQYF; CDR3nt: TGCGCCAGCAGCTTGTCAGGGAGGCAAGAGACCCAGTACTTC; v_gene: TRBV5-1; abundance: -; j_gene: TRBJ2-5; d_gene: -; len: 14
CDR3aa: CASSLAAGGLPEQYF; CDR3nt: TGTGCCAGCAGCTTGGCCGCGGGAGGCCTCCCCGAGCAGTACTTC; v_gene: TRBV5-4; abundance: -; j_gene: TRBJ2-7; d_gene: TRBD2; len: 15
CDR3aa: CASRTGEDNEQFF; CDR3nt: TGCGCCAGCAGAACAGGGGAGGACAATGAGCAGTTCTTC; v_gene: TRBV5-1; abundance: -; j_gene: TRBJ2-1; d_gene: -; len: 13
CDR3aa: CASMSPGRLNQPQHF; CDR3nt: TGTGCCAGTATGAGTCCGGGCAGACTGAATCAGCCCCAGCATTTT; v_gene: TRBV19; abundance: -; j_gene: TRBJ1-5; d_gene: -; len: 15
CDR3aa: CASRRQGTHNEQFF; CDR3nt: TGCGCCAGCAGACGACAGGGCACACACAATGAGCAGTTCTTC; v_gene: TRBV5-1; abundance: -; j_gene: TRBJ2-1; d_gene: TRBD1; len: 14
CDR3aa: CSVDRWREQDTDTQYF; CDR3nt: TGCAGCGTTGATAGGTGGCGGGAGCAGGACACAGATACGCAGTATTTT; v_gene: TRBV29-1; abundance: -; j_gene: TRBJ2-3; d_gene: TRBD2; len: 16
CDR3aa: CASVLGTGAYNEQFF; CDR3nt: TGTGCCAGCGTGTTGGGGACAGGGGCCTACAATGAGCAGTTCTTC; v_gene: TRBV2; abundance: -; j_gene: TRBJ2-1; d_gene: TRBD1; len: 15
CDR3aa: CASSLALYNEQFF; CDR3nt: TGTGCCAGCAGCTTAGCTCTATACAATGAGCAGTTCTTC; v_gene: TRBV11-2; abundance: -; j_gene: TRBJ2-1; d_gene: -; len: 13
CDR3aa: CASSQTGGQPQHF; CDR3nt: TGTGCCAGCAGTCAGACAGGCGGTCAGCCCCAGCATTTT; v_gene: TRBV6-5; abundance: -; j_gene: TRBJ1-5; d_gene: -; len: 13
CDR3aa: CASRQRGLAEETQYF; CDR3nt: TGTGCCAGCAGGCAACGGGGACTAGCGGAAGAGACCCAGTACTTC; v_gene: TRBV7-9; abundance: -; j_gene: TRBJ2-5; d_gene: TRBD2; len: 15
CDR3aa: CASSIPQGRGYGYTF; CDR3nt: TGTGCCAGTAGTATCCCACAGGGCAGGGGCTATGGCTACACCTTC; v_gene: TRBV19; abundance: -; j_gene: TRBJ1-2; d_gene: -; len: 15
CDR3aa: CSARDFPGLVF; CDR3nt: TGCAGTGCTAGAGATTTTCCGGGGTTGGTCTTC; v_gene: TRBV20-1; abundance: once; j_gene: TRBJ1-2; d_gene: -; len: 11
CDR3aa: CAIERQGGGTEAFF; CDR3nt: TGTGCCATCGAACGACAGGGAGGCGGCACTGAAGCTTTCTTT; v_gene: TRBV10-3; abundance: -; j_gene: TRBJ1-1; d_gene: TRBD1; len: 14
CDR3aa: CASSPGQNTQYF; CDR3nt: TGTGCCAGCAGCCCCGGACAGAATACGCAGTATTTT; v_gene: TRBV14; abundance: -; j_gene: TRBJ2-3; d_gene: -; len: 12
CDR3aa: CASTLGPSRSTDTQYF; CDR3nt: TGTGCCAGCACCCTCGGCCCTAGCAGAAGCACAGATACGCAGTATTTT; v_gene: TRBV9; abundance: -; j_gene: TRBJ2-3; d_gene: -; len: 16
CDR3aa: CASSTGPEAFF; CDR3nt: TGTGCCAGCAGTACTGGGCCTGAAGCTTTCTTT; v_gene: TRBV9; abundance: -; j_gene: TRBJ1-1; d_gene: -; len: 11
CDR3aa: CASSIRTGMNTEAFF; CDR3nt: TGTGCCAGCAGCATCCGGACAGGTATGAACACTGAAGCTTTCTTT; v_gene: TRBV14; abundance: -; j_gene: TRBJ1-1; d_gene: TRBD1; len: 15
CDR3aa: CASSIGTSGYNEQFF; CDR3nt: TGTGCCAGTAGTATAGGGACTAGCGGGTACAATGAGCAGTTCTTC; v_gene: TRBV19; abundance: -; j_gene: TRBJ2-1; d_gene: TRBD2; len: 15
CDR3aa: CASSPAWVGKERKLFF; CDR3nt: TGTGCCAGCAGTCCCGCATGGGTGGGGAAGGAGCGAAAACTGTTTTTT; v_gene: TRBV28; abundance: -; j_gene: TRBJ1-4; d_gene: -; len: 16
CDR3aa: CASSERQGIGEQFF; CDR3nt: TGCGCCAGCAGCGAGAGACAGGGCATAGGTGAGCAGTTCTTC; v_gene: TRBV4-3; abundance: -; j_gene: TRBJ2-1; d_gene: TRBD1; len: 14
CDR3aa: CASSLRRSGYTQYF; CDR3nt: TGTGCCAGCAGCTTACGGCGGTCTGGATATACGCAGTATTTT; v_gene: TRBV7-2; abundance: -; j_gene: TRBJ2-3; d_gene: -; len: 14
CDR3aa: CASSVAGGRYEQYF; CDR3nt: TGTGCCAGCAGCGTAGCGGGAGGGCGTTACGAGCAGTACTTC; v_gene: TRBV9; abundance: once; j_gene: TRBJ2-7; d_gene: TRBD2; len: 14
CDR3aa: CASSSILLAGGLTDTQYF; CDR3nt: TGTGCCAGTAGTAGTATCCTACTAGCGGGAGGTCTCACAGATACGCAGTATTTT; v_gene: TRBV19; abundance: -; j_gene: TRBJ2-3; d_gene: TRBD2; len: 18
CDR3aa: CASGLPNTGELFF; CDR3nt: TGTGCCAGCGGACTTCCGAACACCGGGGAGCTGTTTTTT; v_gene: TRBV5-4; abundance: once; j_gene: TRBJ2-2; d_gene: -; len: 13
CDR3aa: CASSGFQGTFF; CDR3nt: TGCGCCAGCAGTGGGTTTCAGGGAACTTTCTTC; v_gene: TRBV10-1; abundance: -; j_gene: TRBJ2-1; d_gene: -; len: 11
CDR3aa: CASSEPGTGRNEQFF; CDR3nt: TGCGCCAGCAGTGAGCCAGGGACAGGCCGCAATGAGCAGTTCTTC; v_gene: TRBV10-1; abundance: -; j_gene: TRBJ2-1; d_gene: TRBD1; len: 15